This is a list of T cell receptor beta chains from one sample in a study of T-cell memory formation after mild COVID-19. TCRdb ran MiXCR on the 5' RACE reads and lists one entry per CDR3 protein. There are tens of thousands of distinct CDR3 sequences in the sample; more than 7% occur only once, and 1.4% lies in the top ten. The sample taken for sequencing was PBMCs or a T cell subset sorted from them (not recorded which). The receptors derive from a man between 18 and 35 years old who had mild COVID-19 (a few samples of this study predate the infection). Cell type and time point are not known. Each CDR3 is given with its conserved first and last residue. D genes are given only for firm matches. Clone size is not always given. Where it is, it says once, few, many or a class for expanded clones.

cdr3_length	v_call	j_call	d_call	clone_size	cdr3_nt	cdr3_aa
15	TRBV7-7	TRBJ2-3	TRBD2	-	TGTGCCAGCAGCCCGGGACTAGCGAGCACAGATACGCAGTATTTT	CASSPGLASTDTQYF
14	TRBV5-6	TRBJ1-2	-	-	TGTGCCAGCAGCTTGAGTGGGGCTAACTATGGCTACACCTTC	CASSLSGANYGYTF
19	TRBV3-1	TRBJ2-3	TRBD2	-	TGTGCCAGCAGCCAAGATAGGGCTAGCGGGGGGCTTAGCACAGATACGCAGTATTTT	CASSQDRASGGLSTDTQYF
14	TRBV6-6	TRBJ1-1	TRBD1	-	TGTGCCAGCAGTCAGGACAGGACGAACACTGAAGCTTTCTTT	CASSQDRTNTEAFF
13	TRBV24-1	TRBJ2-3	-	few	TGTGCCACCAGTGAGACCGGACAGCAGACGCAGTATTTT	CATSETGQQTQYF
14	TRBV7-2	TRBJ1-5	TRBD1	-	TGTGCCAGCAGCTTAGACAGGGGAGGTCAGCCCCAGCATTTT	CASSLDRGGQPQHF
15	TRBV7-8	TRBJ2-4	-	many	TGTGCCAGCAGCCTCGACGGGACCGCTAAAAACATTCAGTACTTC	CASSLDGTAKNIQYF
14	TRBV3-1	TRBJ2-7	-	-	TGTGCCAGCAGCCAAGTTCCGGCCTCCTACGAGCAGTACTTC	CASSQVPASYEQYF
14	TRBV28	TRBJ2-1	-	-	TGTGCCAGCAGTTCCCCGTCGGAGAGGAATGAGCAGTTCTTC	CASSSPSERNEQFF
16	TRBV27	TRBJ2-2	-	few	TGTGCCAGCAGTCTCTACAGCCGGACGAACACCGGGGAGCTGTTTTTT	CASSLYSRTNTGELFF
16	TRBV6-2/TRBV6-3	TRBJ2-1	TRBD2	-	TGTGCCAGCAGAGATAGCGGGGGGGCGAGGGGCAATGAGCAGTTCTTC	CASRDSGGARGNEQFF
14	TRBV20-1	TRBJ2-7	TRBD2	few	TGCAGTGCTATGGTCGGGGGGAGTATCAACGAGCAGTACTTC	CSAMVGGSINEQYF
14	TRBV20-1	TRBJ1-1	-	-	TGCAGTGCTAGAGATCGAACGGCTGGTTATGAAGCTTTCTTT	CSARDRTAGYEAFF
15	TRBV7-2	TRBJ1-1	TRBD1	few	TGTGCCAGCAGCAGAAGACAGGGACGAAACACTGAAGCTTTCTTT	CASSRRQGRNTEAFF
15	TRBV7-2	TRBJ2-1	TRBD2	many	TGTGCCAGCCAAACCGTAAGCGGGGCATACAATGAGCAGTTCTTC	CASQTVSGAYNEQFF
15	TRBV28	TRBJ2-2	-	-	TGTGCCAGCAGGCCTAGCATGGGTTCCGCCGGGGAGCTGTTTTTT	CASRPSMGSAGELFF
19	TRBV6-5	TRBJ2-3	TRBD2	many	TGTGCCAGCAGTTACTCGATCCCCACTAGCGGGGGCCTCACAGATACGCAGTATTTT	CASSYSIPTSGGLTDTQYF
15	TRBV5-1	TRBJ2-3	-	many	TGCGCCAGCAGCTTGGCTAGCGCAAGAACAGATACGCAGTATTTT	CASSLASARTDTQYF
14	TRBV27	TRBJ1-2	-	few	TGTGCCAGCAGCGTCGACCGGGACGGCTATGGCTACACCTTC	CASSVDRDGYGYTF
15	TRBV7-9	TRBJ1-5	-	-	TGTGCCAGCAGCTTACTTGGGGAGGGCAATCAGCCCCAGCATTTT	CASSLLGEGNQPQHF
15	TRBV20-1	TRBJ2-1	TRBD2	many	TGCAGTGCTAGAGATTTGGGGGGGGTCTACAATGAGCAGTTCTTC	CSARDLGGVYNEQFF
13	TRBV20-1	TRBJ2-6	-	-	TGCAGTGGGGTGCCCTCTGGGGCCAACGTCCTGACTTTC	CSGVPSGANVLTF
15	TRBV12-3/TRBV12-4	TRBJ2-4	-	many	TGTGCCAGCAGTTTAGTCGGAAATCGATTTGACATTCAGTACTTC	CASSLVGNRFDIQYF
14	TRBV12-3/TRBV12-4	TRBJ1-1	-	many	TGTGCCAGCAGCTTCCAGGCTTCGAACACTGAAGCTTTCTTT	CASSFQASNTEAFF
11	TRBV20-1	TRBJ2-1	-	-	TGCAGTGTGACAGAAATTGATGAGCAGTTCTTC	CSVTEIDEQFF
14	TRBV12-3/TRBV12-4	TRBJ2-1	-	many	TGTGCCAGCAGTTTACAGTTGCCCTACAATGAGCAGTTCTTC	CASSLQLPYNEQFF
15	TRBV10-3	TRBJ1-5	-	few	TGTGCCATCAGTGAGTCGATAAAGGGGGGACAGCCCCAGCATTTT	CAISESIKGGQPQHF
14	TRBV7-9	TRBJ1-2	-	few	TGTGCCAGCAGCGCCCCCGGGTCAAACTATGGCTACACCTTC	CASSAPGSNYGYTF
14	TRBV5-1	TRBJ1-1	-	many	TGCGCCAGCAGCGTACAGGTATTCAACGCTGAAGCTTTCTTT	CASSVQVFNAEAFF
14	TRBV12-3/TRBV12-4	TRBJ2-3	-	many	TGTGCCAGCAGTTGGAGCAGGGGAGAAGATACGCAGTATTTT	CASSWSRGEDTQYF
13	TRBV6-5	TRBJ1-6	-	-	TGTGCCAGCAGGCCACAGCCAAATTCACCCCTCCACTTT	CASRPQPNSPLHF
16	TRBV7-2	TRBJ2-3	-	many	TGTGCCAGCAGCTTACGGGGAGGTGATGGCACAGATACGCAGTATTTT	CASSLRGGDGTDTQYF
17	TRBV13	TRBJ2-7	-	many	TGTGCCAGCAGCCCCGGGGCCGTAGGGTCCACAAGCGACGAGCAGTACTTC	CASSPGAVGSTSDEQYF
15	TRBV5-4	TRBJ2-5	TRBD1	-	TGTGCCAGCAGCTCCTCCAACAGGGGGCAAAAGACCCAGTACTTC	CASSSSNRGQKTQYF
14	TRBV5-1	TRBJ1-5	-	many	TGCGCCAGCAGCTTGGGCCAGGGAGATCAGCCCCAGCATTTT	CASSLGQGDQPQHF
15	TRBV7-3	TRBJ1-1	TRBD1	few	TGTGCCAGCAGCAGACAGGGAGGGGGCGGCACTGAAGCTTTCTTT	CASSRQGGGGTEAFF
15	TRBV5-1	TRBJ2-2	-	many	TGCGCCAGCAGCTTGCCGTCAGGGGACACCGGGGAGCTGTTTTTT	CASSLPSGDTGELFF
16	TRBV15	TRBJ1-3	-	-	TGTGCCACCAGCGTCGGGGGCGCATTGTCTGGAAACACCATATATTTT	CATSVGGALSGNTIYF
16	TRBV7-6	TRBJ1-1	TRBD1	few	TGTGCCAGCAGCTTAGGAAGGACAGGGGGGGACACTGAAGCTTTCTTT	CASSLGRTGGDTEAFF
16	TRBV4-3	TRBJ2-3	-	many	TGCGCCAGCAGCCAAGTCTCTGGGGAGGGCACAGATACGCAGTATTTT	CASSQVSGEGTDTQYF
13	TRBV7-3	TRBJ1-1	-	-	TGTGCCAGCTTACAGTGGGCCAGGACTGAAGCTTTCTTT	CASLQWARTEAFF
13	TRBV6-5	TRBJ1-2	-	-	TGTGCCAGCAGTTACGTGGGTATCGGAGGCTACACCTTC	CASSYVGIGGYTF
13	TRBV20-1	TRBJ1-2	-	few	TGCAGTGCCCCGTTCGGCTCGAACTATGGCTACACCTTC	CSAPFGSNYGYTF
14	TRBV5-1	TRBJ2-3	TRBD2	few	TGCGCCAGCAGCTTGACCGGGAGGGCAGATACGCAGTATTTT	CASSLTGRADTQYF
12	TRBV7-8	TRBJ1-1	-	few	TGTGCCAGCAGCGTTGACAGATCTGAAGCTTTCTTT	CASSVDRSEAFF
18	TRBV7-8	TRBJ2-1	TRBD2	many	TGTGCCAGCAGGTTAAACCTAGCGGGAGTAGCGAGTAATAATGAGCAGTTCTTC	CASRLNLAGVASNNEQFF
14	TRBV5-1	TRBJ2-4	-	many	TGCGCCAGCAGCTTGGAGACCCCTCAGAACATTCAGTACTTC	CASSLETPQNIQYF
16	TRBV11-2	TRBJ2-2	-	-	TGTGCCAGCAGCCGTATTAGGGGCGCGAACACCGGGGAGCTGTTTTTT	CASSRIRGANTGELFF
14	TRBV7-2	TRBJ1-1	TRBD1	many	TGTGCCAGCAGCCCACAGGGGAGAAGGACTGAAGCTTTCTTT	CASSPQGRRTEAFF
13	TRBV5-1	TRBJ2-5	-	many	TGCGCCAGCAGCTCGGACTTTATGATCGTCCAGTACTTC	CASSSDFMIVQYF
16	TRBV12-3/TRBV12-4	TRBJ2-1	TRBD2	many	TGTGCCAGCAGTAACAACCGGGGGGGCGGGTCTTATGAGCAGTTCTTC	CASSNNRGGGSYEQFF
16	TRBV28	TRBJ2-2	-	medium-sized	TGTGCCAGCAGTTTTGGACTCTCAATGGGGACCGGGGAGCTGTTTTTT	CASSFGLSMGTGELFF
14	TRBV2	TRBJ1-6	TRBD1	-	TGTGCCAGCAAGGCAGGGGGGAATAATTCACCCCTCCACTTT	CASKAGGNNSPLHF
12	TRBV7-9	TRBJ1-2	-	-	TGTGCCAGCAGCTCGCTAGGGCGATCCTACACCTTC	CASSSLGRSYTF
15	TRBV2	TRBJ1-1	-	once	TGTGCCAGCAGTGAAGCGGAATTGACGAACACTGGAGCTTTCTTT	CASSEAELTNTGAFF
15	TRBV10-1	TRBJ2-7	TRBD2	few	TGCGCCAGCAGTGAGTCTAGCGGGGCTCGCTACGAGCAGTACTTC	CASSESSGARYEQYF
11	TRBV5-6	TRBJ2-7	-	few	TGTGCCAGCAGCCCCGTGGACGAGCAGTACTTC	CASSPVDEQYF
16	TRBV30	TRBJ2-2	-	many	TGTGCCTGGAACGGGGGGACAGGATTATACACCGGGGAGCTGTTTTTT	CAWNGGTGLYTGELFF
13	TRBV20-1	TRBJ1-5	-	few	TGCAGTGCTAGAGGGGGTCCGAAGCAGCCCCAGCATTTT	CSARGGPKQPQHF
15	TRBV9	TRBJ2-4	-	-	TGTGCCAGCAGCCTCTTCGGGACCGTGACTAACATTCAGTACTTC	CASSLFGTVTNIQYF